The 23 T cell receptor beta chains below come from one sample, sequenced in a study of cytomegalovirus exposure and HLA in healthy donors. A multiplex PCR was run with 60 Vbeta primers and 13 Jbeta primers. Profiled with immunoSEQ multiplex PCR; TCRdb holds only in-frame clones, not every one. The sample records roughly 180,000 clones, about 80% being singletons. Sequencing was performed on PBMCs. Source of these receptors: a man younger than 45 in good health and CMV-seronegative.

This clone showed up just once. The genes are TRBV6-5 and TRBJ1-6, with D uncertain. The CDR3 spans 12 residues. CDR1 is MNHEY, CDR2 SVGAGI, per germline. Trimming took 2 bases from V and 14 from J, leaving 10 bases between them. The CDR3 DNA sequence: TGTGCCAGCAGTTACCCACCCGGGGCCCTCCACTTT. Encoded protein: CASSYPPGALHF.

The chain couples TRBV7-2 to TRBJ2-2; 10 bases are shared with TRBD1. This CDR3 has 15 residues. J lost 4 bases, V lost 5 bases, and 4 bases had no gene match. The germline CDR1 and CDR2 sequences are SGHTA and FQGNSA. The CDR3 coding sequence is TGTGCCAGCAGCATGACAGGGGGCGTCACCGGGGAGCTGTTTTTT. This sequence encodes CASSMTGGVTGELFF.

The V call is TRBV11-3, the J call TRBJ2-5; 8 nucleotides match TRBD1. In germline, CDR1 is SGHNT, CDR2 YENEEA. The CDR3 runs to 15 residues. J gave up 2 bases and V 5 bases, and 7 bases lay outside the gene matches. The CDR3 DNA reads TGTGCCAGCAGCCGCGGACAGGGTAGGCAAGAGACCCAGTACTTC. Encoded protein: CASSRGQGRQETQYF. The full variable domain, its missing parts supplied by reference TRBV11-3 and TRBJ2-5, is EAGVVQSPRYKIIEKKQPVAFWCNPISGHNTLYWYLQNLGQGPELLIRYENEEAVDDSQLPKDRFSAERLKGVDSTLKIQPAELGDSAVYLCASSRGQGRQETQYFGPGTRLLVL.

The chain carries TRBV30 and TRBJ1-1, with D unclear. The CDR3 consists of 13 residues. Looked up from germline, CDR1 is GTSNPN and CDR2 is SVGIG (reference sequence). With 2 bases removed from V and 1 base from J, the gap between germline ends came to 8 bases. CDR3 DNA: TGTGCCTGGAGTCAGGCTCGGAACACTGAAGCTTTCTTT. Protein sequence: CAWSQARNTEAFF.

This rearrangement joins TRBV11-2 to TRBJ2-7, with 8 bases that match TRBD2. Germline assignment: CDR1 SGHAT and CDR2 FQNNGV. CDR3 size: 15 residues. V was clipped by 5 bases and J by 2 bases; unmatched bases: 8. The CDR3 DNA follows: TGTGCCAGCAGCCCCGGGGGGGGGCCAACCTACGAGCAGTACTTC. This codes for CASSPGGGPTYEQYF.

This CDR3 reads CAWSGTSGIHEQYF. DNA of the CDR3: TGTGCCTGGAGCGGGACTAGCGGCATCCACGAGCAGTACTTC. V gene TRBV30 combines with J gene TRBJ2-7; TRBD2 matches at 11 bases. V lost 3 bases, J lost 5 bases, and 6 bases stayed unmatched. CDR1 and CDR2 from the germline V gene are GTSNPN and SVGIG (reference sequence). CDR3 length: 14 residues.

On this clone itself: The sample holds other DNA sequences that translate to the same CDR3. DNA for the CDR3: TGTGCCAGCAGCTCCGGACAGGGGAGCTCCTACGAGCAGTACTTC. Its protein product is CASSSGQGSSYEQYF. This chain uses TRBV11-2 with TRBJ2-7; 9 bases match TRBD1. Unmatched junction bases numbered 4, after V lost 4 bases and J lost 0 bases. CDR3 length equals 15 residues. Germline V gives CDR1 SGHAT, CDR2 FQNNGV.

This clone was seen once. The rearrangement links TRBV28 to TRBJ2-7, with TRBD1 matching over 12 bases. Germline V gene sequence: CDR1 MDHEN, CDR2 SYDVKM. The V gene end was trimmed by 5 bases and the J gene end by 7 bases; junction bases not matched to a gene: 9. The CDR3 runs to 15 residues. CDR3 DNA: TGTGCCAGCAGTATCCCGGGACAGGGGGCGAGGGAGCAGTACTTC. Translation gives CASSIPGQGAREQYF.

The V call is TRBV6-4, the J call TRBJ2-1, with TRBD2 matching 13 bases. Germline V CDR1 and CDR2: MRHNA, SNTAGT. There are 17 residues in the CDR3. V lost 0 bases to trimming and J lost 9 bases; unmatched junction nucleotides: 8. CDR3: CASSDSRTSGGLGEQFF. The CDR3 DNA follows: TGTGCCAGCAGTGACTCCCGGACTAGCGGGGGTCTTGGTGAGCAGTTCTTC.

The genes are TRBV5-6 and TRBJ1-4; 10 nucleotides match TRBD1. Germline V lookup: CDR1 SGHDT, CDR2 YYEEEE. V gave up 1 base and J gave up 6 bases; unmatched junction bases: 3. The CDR3 spans 15 residues. The CDR3 sequence is CASSLFGTGDEKLFF. The CDR3 DNA is TGTGCCAGCAGCTTGTTTGGGACAGGGGATGAAAAACTGTTTTTT.

This clone was counted a single time. The chain is built from TRBV4-3 and TRBJ2-1, with 7 nucleotides matching TRBD1. Unmatched junction bases numbered 4, after V lost 1 base and J lost 4 bases. The length of the CDR3 is 15 residues. Germline V gene sequence: CDR1 LGHNA, CDR2 YSLEER. The chain's CDR3 is CASSQVGTAYNEQFF. In DNA, the CDR3 is TGCGCCAGCAGCCAAGTTGGGACAGCATACAATGAGCAGTTCTTC.

The table lists this clone with a few counts. The J gene is TRBJ1-5, the V gene TRBV18, with 7 positions matching TRBD1. V shed 8 bases, J shed 5 bases, and the junction held 6 bases outside the gene matches. This CDR3 contains 13 residues. From germline, CDR1 is KGHSH and CDR2 LQKENI. The CDR3 region is CASTIDRDQPQHF. The CDR3 coding sequence is TGTGCCAGCACGATCGACAGGGATCAGCCCCAGCATTTT.

This clone was seen a few times. The gene calls are TRBV28 and TRBJ2-5; D unclear. Germline assignment: CDR1 MDHEN and CDR2 SYDVKM. The CDR3 is made up of 15 amino acids. Between the trimmed V and J ends, which lost 3 bases and 5 bases, there was a span of 16 bases. CDR3 DNA sequence: TGTGCCAGCAGTTTGACTCCCGGCTCCGGTGAGACCCAGTACTTC. Encoded protein: CASSLTPGSGETQYF.

The J gene is TRBJ2-2, the V gene TRBV6-1; D gene ambiguous. Germline assignment: CDR1 MNHNS and CDR2 SASEGT. Trimming took 1 base from V and 7 from J, leaving 7 bases between them. The length of the CDR3 is 13 residues. The chain's CDR3 is CASSEVLGGELFF. As DNA, the CDR3 is TGTGCCAGCAGTGAAGTTCTAGGCGGGGAGCTGTTTTTT.

The chain employs TRBV10-3 and TRBJ2-1; D is possibly TRBD1 (5 bases). CDR1 ENHRY and CDR2 SYGVKD come from the germline V gene. The V and J ends lost 2 bases and 0 bases respectively, with 17 bases between them. The CDR3 has 18 amino acids. The CDR3 region has the DNA TGTGCCATCAGTGAGGCAAACCAGGGTATGGGCTCCTACAATGAGCAGTTCTTC. Its protein product is CAISEANQGMGSYNEQFF.

Worth noting for this clone: The junction and the germline gene differ at one end; a read error may be behind it. V is TRBV7-2 and J is TRBJ2-5; a weak D match, TRBD2 (7 bases). Germline V gives CDR1 SGHTA, CDR2 FQGNSA. The CDR3 totals 15 residues. CDR3 DNA sequence: TGTGCCAGCACCTTAACGGGGGGCCGGCAAGAGACCCAGTACTTC. Amino acid sequence: CASTLTGGRQETQYF.

This rearrangement joins TRBV28 to TRBJ1-5, with D perhaps TRBD1 (6 bases). The CDR3 totals 15 residues. Trimming removed 6 bases at V and 2 bases at J, with 14 bases between. Germline CDR1 and CDR2: MDHEN and SYDVKM. CDR3 nucleotide sequence: TGTGCCAGCAGCATTACAGGGTCACGCAATCAGCCCCAGCATTTT. Translated: CASSITGSRNQPQHF.

This chain links TRBV10-3 with TRBJ1-1; tentative D call: TRBD1 (5 bases). In germline, CDR1 is ENHRY, CDR2 SYGVKD. This CDR3 has 16 amino acids. Between the trimmed V and J ends, which lost 0 bases and 0 bases, there was a span of 11 bases. The DNA for the CDR3 is TGTGCCATCAGTGAGTCGACAGCAACACTGAACACTGAAGCTTTCTTT. It yields the protein CAISESTATLNTEAFF.

J is TRBJ2-7 and V is TRBV6-5; D is unclear. Germline V gene sequence: CDR1 MNHEY, CDR2 SVGAGI. The CDR3 length is 13 residues. The V gene lost 2 bases and the J gene lost 0 bases, with 5 bases spanning the gap. CDR3 bases: TGTGCCAGCAGTTACAGGAGCTCCTACGAGCAGTACTTC. Amino acids: CASSYRSSYEQYF.

This chain's CDR3 is CASRLSGSGTGEDYEQYF. The CDR3 DNA follows: TGTGCAAGTCGCTTATCTGGCTCCGGGACAGGGGAAGACTACGAGCAGTACTTC. This chain joins TRBV12-2 and TRBJ2-7; TRBD1 is the table's D call, not checked against the DNA. TRBV12-2 is marked as a pseudogene. The CDR3 covers 18 residues.

The chain carries TRBV6-6 and TRBJ1-1; no definite D call. This CDR3 has 15 amino acids. Trimming cost V 2 bases and J 1 base, with 11 bases left between them. Per the germline V gene, CDR1 is MNHNY and CDR2 is SVGAGI (reference sequence). The CDR3 sequence is CASSYTAQPNTEAFF. CDR3 in DNA: TGTGCCAGCAGTTACACAGCACAGCCGAACACTGAAGCTTTCTTT.

The chain links TRBV7-2 to TRBJ2-7, with 10 bases identical to TRBD2. V was clipped by 4 bases and J by 2 bases; unmatched bases: 17. The V gene's germline CDR1 is SGHTA and CDR2 FQGNSA. The CDR3 runs to 19 residues. The CDR3 spells CASSSGLAGGGGRAYEQYF. CDR3 sequence (DNA): TGTGCCAGCAGCTCCGGGTTAGCGGGAGGAGGAGGTAGGGCCTACGAGCAGTACTTC.

This clone was counted a single time. V usage is TRBV28 and J usage is TRBJ1-2; TRBD1 matches 8 bases. V lost 7 bases, J lost 6 bases, and 7 bases stayed unmatched. Germline V gene sequence: CDR1 MDHEN, CDR2 SYDVKM. The CDR3 extends over 13 amino acids. The CDR3 loop reads CASIFHRGDGYTF. The CDR3, as DNA: TGTGCCAGCATCTTCCACAGGGGGGATGGCTACACCTTC.